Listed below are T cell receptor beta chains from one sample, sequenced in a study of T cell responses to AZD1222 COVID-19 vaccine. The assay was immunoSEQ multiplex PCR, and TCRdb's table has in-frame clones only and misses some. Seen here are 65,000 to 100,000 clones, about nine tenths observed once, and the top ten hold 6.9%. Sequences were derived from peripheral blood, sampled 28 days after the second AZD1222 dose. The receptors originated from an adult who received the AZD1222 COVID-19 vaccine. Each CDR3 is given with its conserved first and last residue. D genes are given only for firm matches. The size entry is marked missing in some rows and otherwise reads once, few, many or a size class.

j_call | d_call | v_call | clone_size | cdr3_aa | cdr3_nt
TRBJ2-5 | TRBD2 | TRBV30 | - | CASKKREGGETQYF | TGTGCCTCAAAAAAGCGGGAGGGTGGCGAGACCCAGTACTTC
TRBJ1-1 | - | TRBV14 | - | CASSQAGMNTEAFF | TGTGCCAGCAGCCAAGCCGGAATGAACACTGAAGCTTTCTTT
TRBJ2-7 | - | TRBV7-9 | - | CASSFRDSPYEQYF | TGTGCCAGCAGCTTCCGCGACAGCCCCTACGAGCAGTACTTC
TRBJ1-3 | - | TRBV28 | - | CASSLGLRNTIYF | TGTGCCAGCAGCCTCGGCCTAAGAAACACCATATATTTT
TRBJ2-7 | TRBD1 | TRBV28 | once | CASTRQGTYEQYF | TGTGCCAGCACAAGACAGGGAACCTACGAGCAGTACTTC
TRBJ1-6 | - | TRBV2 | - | CASSEGGIAPPPLHF | TGTGCCAGCAGTGAAGGGGGGATCGCTCCACCACCCCTCCACTTT
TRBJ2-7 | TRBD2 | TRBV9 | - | CASSVEVGGNSYEQYF | TGTGCCAGCAGCGTAGAAGTGGGAGGGAACTCCTACGAGCAGTACTTC
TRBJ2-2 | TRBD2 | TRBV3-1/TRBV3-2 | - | CASSQEIRLAGGELFF | TGTGCCAGCAGCCAAGAGATTCGACTAGCAGGCGGGGAGCTGTTTTTT
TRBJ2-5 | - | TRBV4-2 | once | CASSQTKETQYF | TGTGCCAGCAGCCAAACCAAGGAGACCCAGTACTTC
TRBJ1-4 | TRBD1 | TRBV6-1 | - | CASSDPAGGNEKLFF | TGTGCCAGCAGTGACCCCGCAGGGGGTAATGAAAAACTGTTTTTT
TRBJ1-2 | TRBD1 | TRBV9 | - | CASSVGRRGDGYTF | TGTGCCAGCAGCGTGGGGCGCAGGGGGGATGGCTACACCTTC
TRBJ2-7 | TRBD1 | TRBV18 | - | CASSPTGGNYEQYF | TGTGCCAGCTCACCCACAGGGGGCAACTACGAGCAGTACTTC
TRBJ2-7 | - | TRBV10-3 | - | CAISERTENTYEQYF | TGTGCCATCAGTGAGAGGACAGAGAACACCTACGAGCAGTACTTC
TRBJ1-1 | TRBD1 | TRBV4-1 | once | CASSQDPRGAGTEAFF | TGCGCCAGCAGCCAAGATCCCAGGGGGGCAGGGACTGAAGCTTTCTTT
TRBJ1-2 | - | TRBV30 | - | CAWSVRRDGYTF | TGTGCCTGGAGTGTAAGGCGGGATGGCTACACCTTC
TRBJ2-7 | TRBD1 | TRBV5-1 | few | CASSTGTGGPYEQYF | TGCGCCAGCAGCACCGGGACAGGGGGCCCCTACGAGCAGTACTTC
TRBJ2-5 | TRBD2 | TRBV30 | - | CAWGGLLAGRETQYF | TGTGCCTGGGGAGGGCTACTAGCGGGACGAGAGACCCAGTACTTC
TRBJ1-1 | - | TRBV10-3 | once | CAIGDTMNTEAFF | TGTGCCATCGGGGACACCATGAACACTGAAGCTTTCTTT
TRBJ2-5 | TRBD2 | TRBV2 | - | CASSDMASGVQETQYF | TGTGCCAGCAGTGATATGGCTAGCGGGGTCCAAGAGACCCAGTACTTC
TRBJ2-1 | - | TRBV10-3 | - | CAISELGSYNEQFF | TGTGCCATCAGTGAGTTGGGCAGCTACAATGAGCAGTTCTTC
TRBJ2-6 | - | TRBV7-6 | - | CASSPELLSGANVLTF | TGTGCCAGCAGCCCGGAACTCCTCTCTGGGGCCAACGTCCTGACTTTC
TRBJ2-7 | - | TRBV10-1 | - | CASSESAISEQYF | TGCGCCAGCAGTGAGTCGGCTATAAGCGAGCAGTACTTC
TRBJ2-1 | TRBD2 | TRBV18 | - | CASSRWTSGNNEQFF | TGTGCCAGCTCACGTTGGACTAGCGGGAACAATGAGCAGTTCTTC
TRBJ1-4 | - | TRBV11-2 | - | CASSYFRGDEKLFF | TGTGCCAGCAGCTACTTCCGCGGAGATGAAAAACTGTTTTTT
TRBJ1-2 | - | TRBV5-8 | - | CASSRGGRAYGYTF | TGTGCCAGCAGCCGGGGGGGGAGAGCCTATGGCTACACCTTC
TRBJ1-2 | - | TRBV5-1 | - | CASSLSPDYGYTF | TGCGCCAGCAGCTTGTCGCCAGACTATGGCTACACCTTC
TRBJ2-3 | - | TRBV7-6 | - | CASSPQGWADTQYF | TGTGCCAGCAGCCCACAGGGATGGGCAGATACGCAGTATTTT
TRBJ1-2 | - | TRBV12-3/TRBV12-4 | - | CASSLWGNGYTF | TGTGCCAGCAGTTTGTGGGGGAATGGCTACACCTTC
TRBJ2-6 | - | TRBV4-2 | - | CASRRGRDSGANVLTF | TGTGCCAGCCGCCGCGGACGCGACTCTGGGGCCAACGTCCTGACTTTC
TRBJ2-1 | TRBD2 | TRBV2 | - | CASNLGLAGGEQFF | TGTGCCAGCAACCTGGGACTAGCGGGCGGGGAGCAGTTCTTC
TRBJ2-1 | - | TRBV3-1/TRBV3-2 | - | CASSQTGQSSYNEQFF | TGTGCCAGCAGCCAGACGGGCCAAAGCTCCTACAATGAGCAGTTCTTC
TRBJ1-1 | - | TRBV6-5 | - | CASIFRGSNTEAFF | TGTGCCAGCATCTTTAGGGGGTCGAACACTGAAGCTTTCTTT
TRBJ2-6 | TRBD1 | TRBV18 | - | CASSPTGGGANVLTF | TGTGCCAGCTCACCGACAGGGGGTGGGGCCAACGTCCTGACTTTC
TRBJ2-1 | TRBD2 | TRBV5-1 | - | CASSLSPGLAGNEQFF | TGCGCCAGCAGCTTATCTCCGGGACTAGCGGGGAATGAGCAGTTCTTC
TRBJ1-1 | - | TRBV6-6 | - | CASSPGRGRYTEAFF | TGTGCCAGCAGCCCTGGTAGGGGTAGGTACACTGAAGCTTTCTTT
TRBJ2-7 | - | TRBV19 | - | CASSHTVSYEQYF | TGTGCCAGTAGCCACACAGTTTCCTACGAGCAGTACTTC